The 5 T cell receptor beta chains below were found in one sample sequenced in a study of OX40 agonist ivuxolimab in advanced cancers. TCRdb's table, derived via immunoSEQ multiplex PCR, lists solely in-frame clones and lacks some. The profile shows over 40,000 clones, about 87% of them singletons. The sequences come from CD4+ or CD8+ T cells sorted from blood, collected in a trial of the OX40 agonist ivuxolimab. These receptors came from an adult with an advanced solid tumor such as melanoma, head and neck, liver or kidney cancer.

This clone was seen once. This chain joins TRBV5-4 and TRBJ1-2, with TRBD1 matching 7 bases. The CDR3 runs 16 residues. V shed 1 base and J 3 bases; nucleotides not matched to a gene: 9. Germline V gene sequence: CDR1 SGHNT, CDR2 YYREEE (reference sequence). Written as DNA, the CDR3 is TGTGCCAGCAGCTTGCCTCGGCAGGGGGAACACTATGGCTACACCTTC. This translates into CASSLPRQGEHYGYTF.

CDR3 DNA sequence: TGTGCCAGCAGCGTAAGTAGCAAGCAGTTCTTC. Its translation is CASSVSSKQFF. The rearrangement joins TRBV9 to TRBJ2-1; D unclear. The CDR3 is 11 amino acids. CDR1 SGDLS and CDR2 YYNGEE come from the germline V gene. The V end lost 1 base, the J end lost 11 bases, and 7 bases lay between the germline ends. The full variable domain, with the rest looked up from reference TRBV9 and TRBJ2-1, is DSGVTQTPKHLITATGQRVTLRCSPRSGDLSVYWYQQSLDQGLQFLIQYYNGEERAKGNILERFSAQQFPDLHSELNLSSLELGDSALYFCASSVSSKQFFGPGTRLTVL.

This clone has more than one count but fewer than ten. The CDR3 loop is CATTIPDNQETQYF. The CDR3 DNA reads as TGTGCCACCACCATACCGGACAATCAAGAGACCCAGTACTTC. V and J are TRBV15 and TRBJ2-5, with D tentatively TRBD1 (5 bases). Trimming took 7 bases from V and 2 from J, leaving 14 bases between them. This CDR3 has 14 residues. Germline V gene sequence: CDR1 LNHNV, CDR2 YYDKDF (reference sequence).

The chain joins TRBV11-2 to TRBJ1-4; D is undetermined. Germline V CDR1 and CDR2: SGHAT, FQNNGV. The germline V and J ends were trimmed by 1 base and 2 bases, with 8 bases remaining between them. CDR3 length equals 15 residues. CDR3 nucleotide sequence: TGTGCCAGCAGCTTAGCTCAAGGGACTAATGAAAAACTGTTTTTT. This codes for CASSLAQGTNEKLFF. The whole variable domain, filled in from reference TRBV11-2 and TRBJ1-4, reads EAGVAQSPRYKIIEKRQSVAFWCNPISGHATLYWYQQILGQGPKLLIQFQNNGVVDDSQLPKDRFSAERLKGVDSTLKIQPAKLEDSAVYLCASSLAQGTNEKLFFGSGTQLSVL.

The chain couples TRBV27 to TRBJ2-3, with D possibly being TRBD1 (5 bases). This CDR3 spans 14 amino acids. V was clipped by 3 bases and J by 3 bases, with 10 bases between them. Germline CDR1 MNHEY, CDR2 SMNVEV (reference sequence). CDR3 coding DNA: TGTGCCAGCAGTTTGAACAGGAAAACAGATACGCAGTATTTT. This codes for CASSLNRKTDTQYF.